This T cell receptor beta chain was captured by sequencing in a study of CD8 T cells in ankylosing spondylitis. With molecular barcodes, quantitative 5'-RACE was used to make the TCR beta libraries. TCRdb reprocessed the 5' RACE reads via MiXCR and lists one record per CDR3 protein. Of about 170,000 distinct CDR3 sequences in the sample, around 17% were seen once. This clonotype was counted at least ten times. The target antigen is unknown. V dropped 6 bases and J dropped 7 bases, with 18 bases sitting between them. The germline V gene encodes CDR1 MDHEN and CDR2 SYDVKM. The CDR3 is 15 amino acids. Whole-study results and caveats: Within peripheral blood, clones linked to disease were CD8+ and relatively rare. Matched ankylosing spondylitis synovial fluid reportedly showed significant enrichment of disease-linked clones.

The receptor's source is a male donor with ankylosing spondylitis or in good health (not recorded which). Sequencing was done on a sample of blood, either unsorted or a sorted T cell fraction (not recorded which). The genes are TRBV28 and TRBJ1-4, with D possibly TRBD1 on 6 matching bases. Here the CDR3 reads CASSPAGAEGEKLFF. The CDR3 DNA follows: TGTGCCAGCAGCCCGGCGGGGGCTGAGGGTGAAAAACTGTTTTTT.